Presented here are 22 T cell receptor beta chains from one specimen sequenced in a study of spatial heterogeneity in lung cancer (dated by TCRdb to about 2019). The library was prepared using 5' RACE. Sequenced using a NextSeq 500. TCRdb reprocessing: public reads trimmed at Q25 with fastp, clones called with MiXCR, in-frame beta chains kept. Each CDR3 protein appears once, grouped with its most common genes and DNA. The sample has about 17,000 distinct CDR3 sequences on record, approximately 19% of them singletons. The biggest ten clones account for about 6.6% of the sample. The sample's time point, from its label and the paper: blood at routine non-recurrence follow-up after resection. The sequences come from PBMCs, collected at follow-up. All receptors come from a male donor with early-stage non-small cell lung cancer.

The V gene is TRBV6-5, the J gene TRBJ2-3; D possibly matches TRBD1 or TRBD2 (5 bases each). The CDR3 is made up of 16 amino acids. Per the germline V gene, CDR1 is MNHEY and CDR2 is SVGAGI. The germline V and J ends were trimmed by 4 bases and 1 base, with 15 bases remaining between them. The CDR3 DNA reads as TGTGCCAGCAGTTGGGGGAGCGAGGGCCGCACAGATACGCAGTATTTT. Translated, it gives CASSWGSEGRTDTQYF.

V gene TRBV5-1 combines with J gene TRBJ2-3, with unresolved D. This CDR3 is 13 amino acids long. V was shortened by 0 bases and J by 3 bases, with 5 bases between the two germline ends. Per the germline V gene, CDR1 is SGHRS and CDR2 is YFSETQ. In DNA, the CDR3 is TGCGCCAGCAGCTTGGATGAGACAGATACGCAGTATTTT. The encoded protein is CASSLDETDTQYF.

This clonotype was recorded at least ten times. The V and J genes are TRBV7-9 and TRBJ2-2; D is uncertain. Germline CDR1 reads SEHNR; CDR2 reads FQNEAQ (reference sequence). The CDR3 consists of 14 residues. The germline V and J ends were trimmed by 6 bases and 4 bases, with 12 bases remaining between them. CDR3 coding DNA: TGTGCCAGCAGGGACCGGGTCGCCACCGGGGAGCTGTTTTTT. It is translated as CASRDRVATGELFF.

This chain connects TRBV7-3 to TRBJ2-1, with unresolved D. Between the trimmed V and J ends, which lost 1 base and 4 bases, there was a span of 11 bases. The CDR3 has 15 amino acids. In germline, CDR1 is SGHTA, CDR2 FQGTGA. CDR3: CASSLINGPYNEQFF. CDR3 nucleotides: TGTGCCAGCAGCTTAATCAATGGGCCGTACAATGAGCAGTTCTTC.

This chain links TRBV20-1 with TRBJ2-5, with a possible D match to TRBD1 (6 bases). The CDR3 is 13 residues long. CDR1 and CDR2 (germline): DFQATT, SNEGSKA (reference sequence). With 6 bases removed from V and 4 bases from J, the gap between germline ends came to 15 bases. The CDR3 nucleotides read TGCAGTGCCAAAACAGGGTCCCCAGAGACCCAGTACTTC. Translating gives CSAKTGSPETQYF.

The chain joins TRBV7-2 to TRBJ2-5; no clear D gene. There are 15 residues in the CDR3. Germline V gene sequence: CDR1 SGHTA, CDR2 FQGNSA. Trimming removed 1 base at V and 3 bases at J, with 12 bases between. Here the CDR3 reads CASSLVGPIEETQYF. As DNA, the CDR3 is TGTGCCAGCAGCTTAGTAGGGCCTATTGAAGAGACCCAGTACTTC.

This clonotype was recorded at least ten times. The chain employs TRBV4-1 and TRBJ1-1, with 8 bases matching TRBD1. Trimming cost V 3 bases and J 6 bases; bases outside gene matches: 6. This CDR3 region has 14 residues. Germline CDR1 is MGHRA and CDR2 is YSYEKL. CDR3 coding DNA: TGCGCCAGCAGCCAGGGGACAGGCCGGCCTGAAGCTTTCTTT. Encoded protein: CASSQGTGRPEAFF.

This clonotype turned up a few times. The gene calls are TRBV20-1 and TRBJ2-3; 8 bases fit TRBD1. Germline-derived CDR1 and CDR2 are DFQATT and SNEGSKA (reference sequence). The CDR3 consists of 14 residues. V lost 4 bases and J lost 4; bases outside the gene matches: 7. The DNA for the CDR3 is TGCAGTGCTAAGATGACAGGGGCACCAGATACGCAGTATTTT. This encodes CSAKMTGAPDTQYF.

Ten or more counts support this clonotype. The genes are TRBV7-9 and TRBJ2-3, with D unclear. V was trimmed by 3 bases and J by 0 bases, leaving 7 bases between them. Germline loops: CDR1 SEHNR, CDR2 FQNEAQ (reference sequence). The CDR3 has 14 residues. CDR3: CASSFSASTDTQYF. CDR3 DNA: TGTGCCAGCAGCTTTTCTGCTAGCACAGATACGCAGTATTTT.

This rearrangement joins TRBV2 to TRBJ2-1; 11 bases align to TRBD2. The CDR3 is made up of 15 amino acids. Germline-derived CDR1 and CDR2 are SNHLY and FYNNEI. Trimming removed 7 bases from V and 3 bases from J; junction bases left unmatched: 5. CDR3 sequence (DNA): TGTGCCAGCAAGAGGACTAGCGGGCGCTACAATGAGCAGTTCTTC. It translates to CASKRTSGRYNEQFF.

There are a few counts of this clonotype. This chain connects TRBV11-2 to TRBJ2-3, with TRBD1 matching 9 bases. The CDR3 covers 15 residues. The germline V gene has CDR1 SGHAT and CDR2 FQNNGV. Unmatched junction bases numbered 7, after V lost 7 bases and J lost 2 bases. CDR3 in amino acids: CASTGQGINTDTQYF. The CDR3 DNA sequence: TGTGCCAGCACCGGACAGGGGATAAACACAGATACGCAGTATTTT.

This chain uses TRBV5-1 with TRBJ2-3, with TRBD1 matching 7 bases. CDR3 size: 16 residues. The germline V gene has CDR1 SGHRS and CDR2 YFSETQ. V lost 4 bases and J lost 5; bases outside the gene matches: 13. The chain's CDR3 is CASSARGTGVGDTQYF. The CDR3 DNA reads as TGCGCCAGCAGCGCGAGAGGAACAGGGGTCGGAGATACGCAGTATTTT.

J is TRBJ2-3 and V is TRBV11-1; D call uncertain. Germline CDR1 and CDR2: SGHAT and FQDESV (reference sequence). Trimming cost V 5 bases and J 5 bases, with 5 bases left between them. CDR3 length: 11 amino acids. This chain's CDR3 is CASSLRDTQYF. Written as DNA, the CDR3 is TGTGCCAGCAGCCTACGAGATACGCAGTATTTT.

V gene TRBV10-3 combines with J gene TRBJ2-3; no definite D call. V lost 2 bases and J lost 4, with 7 bases in between. The germline CDR1 and CDR2 sequences are ENHRY and SYGVKD. The CDR3 is 13 residues long. CDR3 nucleotide sequence: TGTGCCATCAGTGAGCTCTCCGCAGATACGCAGTATTTT. Translated, it gives CAISELSADTQYF.

The chain carries TRBV20-1 and TRBJ1-2; D not certain. Germline CDR1 reads DFQATT; CDR2 reads SNEGSKA (reference sequence). The CDR3 spans 11 residues. V gave up 3 bases and J gave up 8 bases, with 10 bases separating them. CDR3 amino acids: CSASQDLGYTF. For the CDR3, the DNA is TGCAGTGCTAGTCAGGATCTCGGCTACACCTTC.

In this sample, this clonotype turned up many times. The chain employs TRBV12-3 or TRBV12-4 and TRBJ1-5; TRBD1 matches at 7 bases. The CDR3 is 14 residues long. The junction had 3 bases not matched to a gene; V was cut back by 6 bases and J by 1 base. The CDR3 is CASRSTGSNQPQHF. The CDR3 region has the DNA TGTGCCAGCAGATCGACAGGGAGCAATCAGCCCCAGCATTTT.

The table lists this clonotype with a few counts. The gene calls are TRBV13 and TRBJ2-7, with D possibly being TRBD1 (6 bases). V was trimmed by 5 bases and J by 0 bases, leaving 11 bases between them. The CDR3 extends over 14 amino acids. Germline V CDR1 and CDR2: PRHDT, FYEKMQ (reference sequence). This chain's CDR3 is CASSPRQDSYEQYF. CDR3 DNA: TGTGCCAGCAGCCCTCGACAGGACTCCTACGAGCAGTACTTC.

In its sample, this clonotype ranks as medium-sized (0.01 to 0.1%). This sequence joins TRBV20-1 and TRBJ2-7; D assignment may be TRBD1 or TRBD2 (6 bases each). V gave up 6 bases and J gave up 6 bases, with 15 bases separating them. Germline assignment: CDR1 DFQATT and CDR2 SNEGSKA (reference sequence). The CDR3 totals 12 residues. Here the CDR3 DNA reads TGCAGTGCAAACCTTGGAGGGGGCGAGCAGTACTTC. This sequence encodes CSANLGGGEQYF.

The gene calls are TRBV7-2 and TRBJ2-7, with D possibly matching TRBD2 (5 bases). CDR1 is SGHTA, CDR2 FQGNSA, per germline. V was pared by 2 bases and J by 0 bases, with 11 bases between. The CDR3 covers 15 residues. CDR3 sequence (DNA): TGTGCCAGCAGCTTATACCCGGGGTCCTCCTACGAGCAGTACTTC. Translated, it gives CASSLYPGSSYEQYF.

This clonotype came up many times. The chain has TRBV20-1 and TRBJ2-1, with TRBD2 matching over 8 bases. Germline CDR1 is DFQATT and CDR2 is SNEGSKA (reference sequence). This CDR3 has 13 residues. J lost 6 bases, V lost 3 bases, and 4 bases had no gene match. The CDR3 region is CSARRGASNEQFF. DNA of the CDR3: TGCAGTGCTAGGCGGGGGGCCTCCAATGAGCAGTTCTTC.

This clonotype was observed a handful of times. The chain uses TRBV11-2 and TRBJ2-7; 8 bases are shared with TRBD1. V lost 1 base, J lost 4 bases, and 6 bases stayed unmatched. The length of the CDR3 is 15 residues. Germline lookup yields CDR1 SGHAT and CDR2 FQNNGV. CDR3 DNA sequence: TGTGCCAGCAGCTTAGCGTCCGGACAGGGATACGAGCAGTACTTC. This translates into CASSLASGQGYEQYF.

This clonotype appeared a few times. The chain combines TRBV3-1 with TRBJ2-3; D is uncertain. V was pared by 0 bases and J by 2 bases, with 6 bases between. From germline, CDR1 is LGHDT and CDR2 YNNKEL (reference sequence). This CDR3 region has 14 residues. CDR3 nucleotides: TGTGCCAGCAGCCAAGATACGAACACAGATACGCAGTATTTT. Its translation: CASSQDTNTDTQYF.